The sequence of this T cell receptor (beta chain) was determined in a study of cytomegalovirus exposure and HLA in healthy donors. About the research overall: Of the donors genotyped, some 400 in all, less than 90% fell in the Caucasian-associated ancestry cluster.

The study's findings and limits: As was reported, the HLA-A and HLA-B alleles of most subjects were accurately predicted from TCR beta sequences. It was approximately 150 TCR beta chains that were listed as cytomegalovirus-associated.

The PCR had 60 Vbeta and 13 Jbeta primers. Sequenced by immunoSEQ multiplex PCR; TCRdb stores in-frame clones only, minus some. In the table there are 100,000 to 150,000 clones, around 75% of which are singletons. Donors counted as nominally healthy when sampled, yet unrecorded immune exposures were likely. A few counts support this clone. Its antigen is not identified. This may be a read error, as it is one base from a much larger clone. Sequences were obtained from PBMCs. The origin of this receptor is a man aged 55 to 70 in good health and CMV-seropositive.

The chain's CDR3 is CASSRDSNTEAFF. The DNA of the CDR3 is TGTGCCAGCAGCCGGGACAGTAACACTGAAGCTTTCTTT. The chain uses TRBV4-2 and TRBJ1-1; 7 bases agree with TRBD1. The CDR3 has 13 residues. CDR1 and CDR2 from the germline V gene are LGHNA and YNFKEQ. Unmatched junction bases numbered 1, after V lost 4 bases and J lost 2 bases.